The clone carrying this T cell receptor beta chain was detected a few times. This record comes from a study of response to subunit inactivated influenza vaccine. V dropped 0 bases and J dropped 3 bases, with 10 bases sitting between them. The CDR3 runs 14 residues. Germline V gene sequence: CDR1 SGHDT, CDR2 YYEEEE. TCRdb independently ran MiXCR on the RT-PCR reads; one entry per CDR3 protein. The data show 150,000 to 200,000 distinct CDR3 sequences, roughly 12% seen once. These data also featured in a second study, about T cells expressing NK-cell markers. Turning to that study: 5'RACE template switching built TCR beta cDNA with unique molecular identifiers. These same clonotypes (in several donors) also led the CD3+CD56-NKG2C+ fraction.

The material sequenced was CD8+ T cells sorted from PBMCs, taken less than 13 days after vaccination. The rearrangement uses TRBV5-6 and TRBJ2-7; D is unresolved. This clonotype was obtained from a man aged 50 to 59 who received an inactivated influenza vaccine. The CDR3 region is CASSLANWGYEQYF. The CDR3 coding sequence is TGTGCCAGCAGCTTGGCCAATTGGGGCTACGAGCAGTACTTC.